The 17 T cell receptor beta chains presented below share a single source sample, sequenced in a study of identical twins. Using its own MiXCR run on the 5' RACE reads, TCRdb lists one record per CDR3 protein. The sample carries 280,000 or so distinct CDR3 sequences, 8% to 9% recorded once. These records were also assigned to another study, of yellow fever vaccine responses in identical twins.

The material sequenced was memory (CD45RO+) T cells sorted from blood. Source of these receptors: a woman aged 18-29 years in good health.

This clonotype appeared many times. V usage is TRBV20-1 and J usage is TRBJ2-7; 14 bases match TRBD2. The junction had 13 bases not matched to a gene; V was cut back by 1 base and J by 2 bases. Per the germline V gene, CDR1 is DFQATT and CDR2 is SNEGSKA (reference sequence). The CDR3 spans 19 residues. The CDR3 spells CSARGGTSGSPRSPYEQYF. In DNA, the CDR3 is TGCAGTGCTAGAGGGGGGACTAGCGGGAGTCCCAGGTCCCCCTACGAGCAGTACTTC.

This clonotype has at least ten counts. V gene TRBV2 combines with J gene TRBJ2-1; the match to TRBD2 covers 13 bases. Germline CDR1 SNHLY, CDR2 FYNNEI. The CDR3 consists of 15 residues. V shed 8 bases, J shed 8 bases, and the junction held 9 bases outside the gene matches. CDR3 loop: CASLEGLAGVYEQFF. CDR3 sequence (DNA): TGTGCCAGCTTAGAAGGACTAGCGGGAGTCTATGAGCAGTTCTTC.

V and J are TRBV15 and TRBJ2-1; TRBD2 is a possible D gene (5 bases). Trimming removed 1 base from V and 8 bases from J, with 21 bases in between. Per germline, CDR1 LNHNV and CDR2 YYDKDF (reference sequence). The CDR3 sequence is 17 residues long. CDR3 region: CATSRAPSRVGRHEQFF. CDR3 coding DNA: TGTGCCACCAGCAGAGCGCCCTCGCGGGTCGGCAGGCATGAGCAGTTCTTC.

This clonotype was seen many times. V gene TRBV3-1 combines with J gene TRBJ2-7; tentatively, D is TRBD2 (6 bases). The germline V gene encodes CDR1 LGHDT and CDR2 YNNKEL (reference sequence). Between the trimmed V and J ends, which lost 1 base and 2 bases, there was a span of 15 bases. CDR3 length: 16 amino acids. The CDR3 sequence is CASSQVSSTRTYEQYF. Here the CDR3 DNA reads TGTGCCAGCAGCCAAGTTTCTTCGACTAGAACCTACGAGCAGTACTTC.

This clonotype appeared many times. The J gene is TRBJ1-5, the V gene TRBV7-6; D is perhaps TRBD1 (5 bases). Trimming cost V 5 bases and J 5 bases, with 10 bases left between them. Looked up from germline, CDR1 is SGHVS and CDR2 is FNYEAQ. The CDR3 runs to 13 residues. The CDR3 DNA is TGTGCCAGCAGCCTGGACAACCATCAGCCCCAGCATTTT. It yields the protein CASSLDNHQPQHF.

In its sample, this clonotype was seen many times. The V and J genes are TRBV14 and TRBJ2-7; 8 nucleotides line up with TRBD1. The CDR3 extends over 16 amino acids. Germline V lookup: CDR1 SGHDN, CDR2 FVKESK. After removal of 5 bases from V and 6 bases from J, the junction contained 15 bases not matched to a gene. CDR3: CASSGRDRRILGEQYF. As DNA, the CDR3 is TGTGCCAGCAGCGGCCGGGACAGGAGGATTTTGGGCGAGCAGTACTTC.

This clonotype was recorded a few times. The chain joins TRBV6-1 to TRBJ2-3; tentative D call: TRBD1 (6 bases). Trimming cost V 8 bases and J 0 bases, with 21 bases left between them. The CDR3 contains 17 residues. The V gene's germline CDR1 is MNHNS and CDR2 SASEGT. Here the CDR3 DNA reads TGTGCCAGCCGTCCCCTTCTGAGCGGACAGAGCACAGATACGCAGTATTTT. Encoded protein: CASRPLLSGQSTDTQYF.

This clonotype was picked up a small number of times. This rearrangement joins TRBV4-1 to TRBJ2-3, with D tentatively TRBD2 (6 bases). The CDR3 loop spans 15 amino acids. Germline V lookup: CDR1 MGHRA, CDR2 YSYEKL. V lost 0 bases, J lost 3 bases, and 10 bases lay in between. The CDR3 here is CASSQDPSGTDTQYF. The DNA of the CDR3 is TGCGCCAGCAGCCAAGATCCCAGCGGGACAGATACGCAGTATTTT.

This clonotype occurred many times. The V and J genes are TRBV4-2 and TRBJ2-2; TRBD2 aligns across 10 bases. Trimming removed 5 bases from V and 8 bases from J; junction bases left unmatched: 14. The CDR3 is 17 amino acids. Looked up from germline, CDR1 is LGHNA and CDR2 is YNFKEQ. CDR3 in DNA: TGTGCCAGCAGCTTTGGACTAGCGGCGAACCCTGGGGGGGAGCTGTTTTTT. Translation: CASSFGLAANPGGELFF.

This clonotype appeared a few times. The chain is built from TRBV10-2 and TRBJ2-1; possibly TRBD1 for D (5 bases). V shed 5 bases and J shed 3 bases, with 14 bases lying between them. From germline, CDR1 is WSHSY and CDR2 SAAADI. The CDR3 consists of 15 residues. CDR3 loop: CASSLKGNVYNEQFF. In nucleotides, the CDR3 is TGCGCCAGCAGTCTCAAGGGGAACGTCTACAATGAGCAGTTCTTC.

The chain employs TRBV18 and TRBJ1-1; tentatively, D is TRBD1 (6 bases). CDR3 length equals 12 residues. Germline CDR1 KGHSH, CDR2 LQKENI. V shed 5 bases and J shed 7 bases, with 11 bases lying between them. The CDR3 loop reads CASSEGGVEAFF. DNA of the CDR3: TGTGCCAGCTCAGAGGGGGGGGTTGAAGCTTTCTTT.

The chain carries TRBV4-1 and TRBJ2-2, with D perhaps TRBD1 or TRBD2 (5 bases each). The V gene's germline CDR1 is MGHRA and CDR2 YSYEKL. The CDR3 is 18 amino acids. V lost 1 base to trimming and J lost 2 bases, with 17 bases between them. This CDR3 reads CASSQGTLGDENTGELFF. In DNA form, the CDR3 reads TGCGCCAGCAGCCAAGGTACACTGGGGGACGAAAACACCGGGGAGCTGTTTTTT.

This clonotype was seen only a few times. The V call is TRBV10-3, the J call TRBJ2-7; D is unresolved. The CDR3 spans 13 residues. Deletions cut 6 bases from V and 2 bases from J, with 11 bases between. Germline lookup yields CDR1 ENHRY and CDR2 SYGVKD. The CDR3 DNA reads TGTGCCATCAGAAGTACGGAGACCTACGAGCAGTACTTC. Its protein product is CAIRSTETYEQYF.

This clonotype was observed at least ten times. The chain combines TRBV5-5 with TRBJ2-1, with D maybe TRBD1 (5 bases). CDR3 length: 15 residues. Trimming removed 1 base from V and 7 bases from J, with 15 bases in between. The germline V gene encodes CDR1 SGHKS and CDR2 YYEKEE (reference sequence). The CDR3 spells CASSLWSQGYNEQFF. In DNA form, the CDR3 reads TGTGCCAGCAGCTTGTGGTCGCAGGGTTATAATGAGCAGTTCTTC.

This clonotype was counted between two and nine times. This chain links TRBV6-4 with TRBJ2-3, with 7 bases aligning to TRBD1. This CDR3 is 19 amino acids long. V shed 2 bases, J shed 2 bases, and the junction held 16 bases outside the gene matches. The germline V gene encodes CDR1 MRHNA and CDR2 SNTAGT. The CDR3 DNA follows: TGTGCCAGCAGTGACCGTTTTCAAGGGACAGACAATACCACAGATACGCAGTATTTT. It is translated as CASSDRFQGTDNTTDTQYF.

This clonotype was found many times. This chain links TRBV20-1 with TRBJ1-2; D is uncertain. The germline gives CDR1 DFQATT, CDR2 SNEGSKA (reference sequence). The V gene lost 3 bases and the J gene lost 8 bases, with 10 bases spanning the gap. CDR3 length: 11 amino acids. The CDR3 nucleotides are TGCAGTGCTAGGCTTTTTGAGGGCTACACCTTC. Translation gives CSARLFEGYTF.

The V call is TRBV27, the J call TRBJ1-2, with TRBD1 as a possible D gene (5 bases). Germline V gene sequence: CDR1 MNHEY, CDR2 SMNVEV (reference sequence). V gave up 3 bases and J gave up 3 bases, with 14 bases separating them. The CDR3 has 15 amino acids. CDR3 residues: CASSFFPGFDYGYTF. DNA for the CDR3: TGTGCCAGCAGTTTTTTTCCAGGGTTTGACTATGGCTACACCTTC.